One and the same sample provided the 22 T cell receptor beta chains below, sequenced in a study of blood T cell repertoires in COVID-19. Sequencing was performed with immunoSEQ multiplex PCR; in TCRdb, only in-frame clones are kept and a portion is missing. Of under 300,000 clones in the sample, roughly 89% are singletons; the top ten hold roughly 1.9%. Material for sequencing was PBMCs or T cells enriched from blood (not recorded which). Every receptor here comes from a woman aged 60-70 years who had recovered from COVID-19.

Note on this clone: This sample includes further DNA sequences coding for the same CDR3. In nucleotides, the CDR3 is TGTGCCAGCAGGGGCGGGAGCTACGAGCAGTACTTC. It specifies CASRGGSYEQYF. The V call is TRBV2, the J call TRBJ2-7, with TRBD2 matching 7 bases. V shed 6 bases, J shed 3 bases, and the junction held 2 bases outside the gene matches. Germline V gene data show CDR1 as SNHLY and CDR2 as FYNNEI. The CDR3 covers 12 residues.

The J gene is TRBJ1-4, the V gene TRBV10-3, with a tentative D call TRBD1 (6 bases). CDR3 length: 15 amino acids. The germline V gene has CDR1 ENHRY and CDR2 SYGVKD. V was cut by 11 bases and J by 5 bases, with 21 bases left in between. The CDR3 loop is CASTARQAVNEKLFF. The CDR3 DNA reads as TGTGCCTCTACCGCCCGACAGGCAGTGAATGAAAAACTGTTTTTT.

The chain joins TRBV30 to TRBJ1-2; D is uncertain. The germline V gene has CDR1 GTSNPN and CDR2 SVGIG (reference sequence). Between the trimmed V and J ends, which lost 7 bases and 2 bases, there was a span of 8 bases. This CDR3 is 11 amino acids long. CDR3 loop: CAYSNNYGYTF. Written as DNA, the CDR3 is TGTGCCTACAGCAACAACTATGGCTACACCTTC.

The chain has TRBV12-3 or TRBV12-4 and TRBJ2-7, with 7 bases fitting TRBD1. The V segment lost 6 bases and the J segment 0 bases; nucleotides outside the gene matches: 2. The CDR3 runs to 13 residues. The CDR3 DNA reads as TGTGCCAGCAGACGGGACAGCTCCTACGAGCAGTACTTC. Protein sequence: CASRRDSSYEQYF.

The chain employs TRBV7-9 and TRBJ2-7; 8 bases fit TRBD2. Germline-derived CDR1 and CDR2 are SEHNR and FQNEAQ (reference sequence). J lost 5 bases, V lost 1 base, and 7 bases had no gene match. The CDR3 sequence is 15 residues long. The CDR3 DNA reads as TGTGCCAGCAGCTTAGTCAGCGGGGGTGAGGACGAGCAGTACTTC. This codes for CASSLVSGGEDEQYF.

The chain couples TRBV19 to TRBJ1-3; 8 positions agree with TRBD1. V gave up 5 bases and J gave up 0 bases; unmatched junction bases: 3. The CDR3 totals 15 residues. CDR1 LNHDA and CDR2 SQIVND come from the germline V gene (reference sequence). CDR3 protein: CASSFGTGSGNTIYF. The CDR3 nucleotides are TGTGCCAGTAGTTTCGGGACAGGCTCTGGAAACACCATATATTTT.

The CDR3 nucleotides read TGCGCCAGCAGCCAAGTGGCCGGGACAGGGGGCAATCAGCCCCAGCATTTT. This sequence encodes CASSQVAGTGGNQPQHF. The chain has TRBV4-1 and TRBJ1-5; the match to TRBD1 covers 10 bases. Germline-derived CDR1 and CDR2 are MGHRA and YSYEKL. The CDR3 totals 17 residues. V lost 1 base to trimming and J lost 2 bases; unmatched junction nucleotides: 5.

This rearrangement joins TRBV9 to TRBJ1-2, with D perhaps TRBD1 (5 bases). Germline-derived CDR1 and CDR2 are SGDLS and YYNGEE. V lost 0 bases to trimming and J lost 3 bases, with 6 bases between them. CDR3 length: 13 residues. CDR3 sequence (DNA): TGTGCCAGCAGCGTAGGGGGGGACTATGGCTACACCTTC. The encoded protein is CASSVGGDYGYTF.

J is TRBJ2-7 and V is TRBV27; D not certain. Between the trimmed V and J ends, which lost 3 bases and 3 bases, there was a span of 9 bases. The CDR3 covers 13 residues. Germline loops: CDR1 MNHEY, CDR2 SMNVEV (reference sequence). CDR3 sequence: CASSFTPLYEQYF. The CDR3 coding sequence is TGTGCCAGCAGTTTTACCCCACTCTACGAGCAGTACTTC.

J is TRBJ1-2 and V is TRBV3-1 (or the pseudogene TRBV3-2), with 8 positions matching TRBD1. Germline CDR1 and CDR2: LGHDT and YNNKEL (reference sequence). The CDR3 length is 14 residues. The junction had 5 bases not matched to a gene; V was cut back by 3 bases and J by 5 bases. The DNA for the CDR3 is TGTGCCAGCAGCCAGATGGACAGGGATTATGGCTACACCTTC. Its protein product is CASSQMDRDYGYTF.

The V and J genes are TRBV29-1 and TRBJ2-7; D is perhaps TRBD1 (6 bases). Germline V gene sequence: CDR1 SQVTM, CDR2 ANQGSEA. The CDR3 has 12 amino acids. The V end lost 7 bases, the J end lost 3 bases, and 13 bases lay between the germline ends. The CDR3 DNA reads as TGCAGCGCTGGACAGACAAGCTACGAGCAGTACTTC. Protein sequence: CSAGQTSYEQYF.

V is TRBV10-1 and J is TRBJ2-1, with TRBD2 matching over 13 bases. Germline CDR1 WNHNN, CDR2 SYGVQD (reference sequence). This CDR3 spans 19 amino acids. Trimming cost V 0 bases and J 3 bases; bases outside gene matches: 8. The CDR3: CASSESQETSGRDYNEQFF. CDR3 in DNA: TGCGCCAGCAGTGAGTCCCAGGAAACTAGCGGGAGGGACTACAATGAGCAGTTCTTC.

This clone was counted only a few times. The CDR3 nucleotides read TGTGCCAGCAGTTTAAGCCTGGGGACAGGGAACTTCTTC. This translates into CASSLSLGTGNFF. V and J are TRBV12-3 or TRBV12-4 and TRBJ2-1, with 9 bases fitting TRBD1. The CDR3 has 13 amino acids. J was trimmed by 16 bases and V by 2 bases; bases with no gene match: 9.

Here the CDR3 reads CASSHGTSRTDTQYF. The CDR3 DNA reads as TGTGCCAGCAGCCACGGGACTAGCCGCACAGATACGCAGTATTTT. This chain uses TRBV4-2 with TRBJ2-3; 9 bases match TRBD2. This CDR3 comprises 15 residues. Germline V gene data show CDR1 as LGHNA and CDR2 as YNFKEQ. The ends lost 3 bases at V and 1 base at J; junction bases unmatched: 2.

The chain joins TRBV19 to TRBJ1-5, with D possibly TRBD1 on 5 matching bases. This CDR3 has 15 residues. V lost 8 bases to trimming and J lost 1 base, with 15 bases between them. Per germline, CDR1 LNHDA and CDR2 SQIVND (reference sequence). CDR3 sequence: CASRVGGLSNQPQHF. The DNA for the CDR3 is TGTGCCAGTCGAGTGGGGGGATTGAGCAATCAGCCCCAGCATTTT.

The genes are TRBV6-2 or TRBV6-3 and TRBJ2-1; D might be TRBD1 (6 bases). In germline, CDR1 is MNHEY, CDR2 SVGEGT. V gave up 4 bases and J gave up 4 bases, with 17 bases separating them. The CDR3 totals 16 residues. CDR3 in amino acids: CASSSHRVLLYNEQFF. The CDR3 nucleotides read TGTGCCAGCAGTTCCCACAGGGTCCTCTTGTACAATGAGCAGTTCTTC.

The chain couples TRBV5-1 to TRBJ2-5; 13 bases are a match to TRBD2. The V gene's germline CDR1 is SGHRS and CDR2 YFSETQ. The CDR3 is made up of 18 amino acids. With V trimmed by 4 bases and J by 2 bases, 11 bases remained unmatched. The CDR3 here is CASSPTSGGASGQETQYF. As DNA, the CDR3 is TGCGCCAGCAGCCCTACTAGCGGGGGGGCCTCGGGGCAAGAGACCCAGTACTTC.

This chain uses TRBV21-1 with TRBJ2-7; the DNA was not compared with TRBD1, the D call given in the table. TRBV21-1 is shown as a pseudogene. The CDR3 spans 17 residues. The CDR3 protein is CASSDPQGAGPSYEQYF. DNA for the CDR3: TGTGCCAGCAGCGATCCCCAGGGGGCAGGTCCCTCCTACGAGCAGTACTTC.

The rearrangement joins TRBV19 to TRBJ1-6; no clear D. The length of the CDR3 is 15 residues. CDR1 is LNHDA, CDR2 SQIVND, per germline (reference sequence). The ends were cut back, 1 base at V and 10 bases at J, with 14 bases in the middle. The CDR3 nucleotides are TGTGCCAGTAGTATAGCCAACCCGGTGGGCTCACCCCTCCACTTT. It yields the protein CASSIANPVGSPLHF.

J is TRBJ1-2 and V is TRBV19; D not certain. With 7 bases removed from V and 3 bases from J, the gap between germline ends came to 9 bases. The germline CDR1 and CDR2 sequences are LNHDA and SQIVND (reference sequence). The CDR3 spans 12 residues. The CDR3 loop reads CASNRDYYGYTF. In DNA, the CDR3 is TGTGCCAGTAACCGGGATTACTATGGCTACACCTTC.

This rearrangement joins TRBV4-1 to TRBJ1-1, with TRBD1 matching 7 bases. Germline-derived CDR1 and CDR2 are MGHRA and YSYEKL. This CDR3 is 15 amino acids long. The V and J ends lost 5 bases and 5 bases, in that order; junction bases with no gene match: 11. The CDR3 spells CASSSIVTGTTEAFF. In DNA form, the CDR3 reads TGCGCCAGCAGCTCAATTGTGACAGGGACAACTGAAGCTTTCTTT.

This chain joins TRBV28 and TRBJ1-1; D gene uncertain. Trimming cost V 7 bases and J 0 bases, with 15 bases left between them. This CDR3 comprises 15 residues. The V gene's germline CDR1 is MDHEN and CDR2 SYDVKM. CDR3 loop: CASTPSGLLNTEAFF. Here the CDR3 DNA reads TGTGCCAGCACCCCATCCGGACTGCTGAACACTGAAGCTTTCTTT.